The 8 T cell receptor beta chains below come from one sample, sequenced in a study of T-cell reconstitution after alpha-beta-depleted transplantation in children. Unique molecular identifiers were built into the TCRbeta library. MiXCR, applied by TCRdb to the PCR reads, yields one record per CDR3 protein. The sample carries about 460,000 distinct CDR3 sequences, 10% recorded once. The material sequenced was PBMCs, taken before TCRalphabeta/CD19-depleted stem cell transplant. Source of these receptors: a child aged 2 to 10 with inherited bone marrow failure, due to receive a stem cell transplant.

This clonotype was observed many times. V and J are TRBV6-1 and TRBJ2-7; TRBD2 matches at 7 bases. The CDR3 spans 14 residues. Unmatched junction bases numbered 8, after V lost 7 bases and J lost 2 bases. Germline CDR1 reads MNHNS; CDR2 reads SASEGT. This CDR3 reads CASTRPGLTYEQYF. CDR3 DNA sequence: TGTGCCAGCACTCGTCCGGGACTAACCTACGAGCAGTACTTC.

This clonotype was observed at least ten times. The chain uses TRBV5-1 and TRBJ2-2, with a weak D call TRBD2 (5 bases). The V gene's germline CDR1 is SGHRS and CDR2 YFSETQ. V shed 0 bases and J shed 1 base, with 16 bases lying between them. CDR3 length: 18 amino acids. DNA of the CDR3: TGCGCCAGCAGCTTGGCGGACGAGGCGGGCTTGAACACCGGGGAGCTGTTTTTT. Amino acid sequence: CASSLADEAGLNTGELFF.

This clonotype was picked up many times. This rearrangement joins TRBV18 to TRBJ1-1; D ambiguous. Trimming left V 6 bases short and J 0 bases short, with 11 bases between. The CDR3 has 14 amino acids. Per germline, CDR1 KGHSH and CDR2 LQKENI. In DNA, the CDR3 is TGTGCCAGCTCTGTAGTTATGATGAACACTGAAGCTTTCTTT. This encodes CASSVVMMNTEAFF.

This clonotype has ten or more counts. This rearrangement joins TRBV29-1 to TRBJ2-1, with D possibly TRBD2 on 7 matching bases. Germline loops: CDR1 SQVTM, CDR2 ANQGSEA. The ends were cut back, 6 bases at V and 0 bases at J, with 24 bases in the middle. The CDR3 covers 18 residues. CDR3 nucleotide sequence: TGCAGCGTCCGGACAGCACCACCTACTAGCGTCTCCTACAATGAGCAGTTCTTC. Translation gives CSVRTAPPTSVSYNEQFF.

This clonotype appeared many times. The chain is built from TRBV4-1 and TRBJ2-5; the D gene is possibly TRBD2 (5 bases). The length of the CDR3 is 14 residues. Germline assignment: CDR1 MGHRA and CDR2 YSYEKL. The V end lost 0 bases, the J end lost 7 bases, and 12 bases lay between the germline ends. The CDR3 region has the DNA TGCGCCAGCAGCCAAGACTCCCCGAGCGGGACCCAGTACTTC. It yields the protein CASSQDSPSGTQYF.

This clonotype was detected many times. V is TRBV5-1 and J is TRBJ1-1, with unresolved D. The CDR3 covers 14 residues. The germline V gene encodes CDR1 SGHRS and CDR2 YFSETQ. With 4 bases removed from V and 5 bases from J, the gap between germline ends came to 15 bases. CDR3 sequence reads: CASSPYLLKTEAFF. The CDR3 DNA sequence: TGCGCCAGCAGCCCGTACTTACTTAAGACTGAAGCTTTCTTT.

Many counts were recorded for this clonotype. V gene TRBV7-6 combines with J gene TRBJ2-5, with D unresolved. The V gene lost 2 bases and the J gene lost 1 base, with 8 bases spanning the gap. Germline CDR1 and CDR2: SGHVS and FNYEAQ. This CDR3 region has 14 residues. This chain's CDR3 is CASSLYGIQETQYF. CDR3 in DNA: TGTGCCAGCAGCTTATACGGAATCCAAGAGACCCAGTACTTC.

This clonotype was recorded a few times. The chain couples TRBV25-1 to TRBJ2-2; 10 bases match TRBD2. The germline CDR1 and CDR2 sequences are MGHDK and SYGVNS. The J segment lost 6 bases and the V segment lost 1 base, leaving 5 bases of the junction unmatched. The CDR3 sequence is 16 residues long. The CDR3 DNA sequence: TGTGCCAGCAGTGAATTCAAGCGGGAGGGCCCCGGGGAGCTGTTTTTT. It encodes CASSEFKREGPGELFF.